These T cell receptor beta chains were read from a single sample in a study of cytomegalovirus exposure and HLA in healthy donors. Produced via immunoSEQ multiplex PCR; TCRdb's table is partial and in-frame only. Among approximately 150,000 clones listed, roughly 80% were seen once. The sequencing sample was made of PBMCs. The receptors originated from a male donor in good health and CMV-seronegative. Each CDR3 is given with its conserved first and last residue. A D gene is named only where the DNA matches it firmly. Size is omitted from some rows. Given values are once, few, many or a class for expanded clones.

d_gene: -
abundance: -
j_gene: TRBJ2-7
v_gene: TRBV5-1
CDR3nt: TGCGCCAGCAGCTTGGCGCAGGGATTTTCAGACTACGAGCAGTACTTC
CDR3aa: CASSLAQGFSDYEQYF

d_gene: -
abundance: -
j_gene: TRBJ1-5
v_gene: TRBV19
CDR3nt: TGTGCCAGTACCAACCGTGAAGCATCCAGAGGGCGGCCCCAGCATTTT
CDR3aa: CASTNREASRGRPQHF

d_gene: TRBD1
abundance: -
j_gene: TRBJ1-1
v_gene: TRBV2
CDR3nt: TGTGCCAGCAAGCCCGCTCCGGGACAGGGGGCTGTTGCTTTCTTT
CDR3aa: CASKPAPGQGAVAFF

d_gene: TRBD1
abundance: -
j_gene: TRBJ2-5
v_gene: TRBV7-9
CDR3nt: TGTGCCAGCAGCTCGATAGACAGGGCCGGCCAAGAGACCCAGTACTTC
CDR3aa: CASSSIDRAGQETQYF

d_gene: TRBD2
abundance: -
j_gene: TRBJ2-2
v_gene: TRBV25-1
CDR3nt: TGTGCCAGCAGCCCGGGACTAGCGGACACCGGGGAGCTGTTTTTT
CDR3aa: CASSPGLADTGELFF

d_gene: TRBD2
abundance: -
j_gene: TRBJ2-7
v_gene: TRBV10-3
CDR3nt: TGTGCCATCAGTCCTTCCCGGAGAGGGGACTACTCCCACGAGCAGTACTTC
CDR3aa: CAISPSRRGDYSHEQYF

d_gene: TRBD1
abundance: -
j_gene: TRBJ1-1
v_gene: TRBV7-6
CDR3nt: TGTGCCAGCAGCCAGGGGGTACAGAACACTGAAGCTTTCTTT
CDR3aa: CASSQGVQNTEAFF

d_gene: -
abundance: once
j_gene: TRBJ1-1
v_gene: TRBV7-9
CDR3nt: TGTGCCAGCAGCTTAGCCCCAGGCAGAACTGAAGCTTTCTTT
CDR3aa: CASSLAPGRTEAFF

d_gene: -
abundance: once
j_gene: TRBJ2-5
v_gene: TRBV11-2
CDR3nt: TGTGCCAGCAGCGCCCTGGGGCTGAAAGAGACCCAGTACTTC
CDR3aa: CASSALGLKETQYF

d_gene: TRBD1
abundance: -
j_gene: TRBJ2-7
v_gene: TRBV9
CDR3nt: TGTGCCAGCAGCGTAGCGGGGACAGGGGCCTACGAGCAGTACTTC
CDR3aa: CASSVAGTGAYEQYF

d_gene: TRBD1
abundance: -
j_gene: TRBJ1-1
v_gene: TRBV6-4
CDR3nt: TGTGCCAGCAGGGGACAGGGGGCGTCGGGCACTGAAGCTTTCTTT
CDR3aa: CASRGQGASGTEAFF

d_gene: -
abundance: -
j_gene: TRBJ1-1
v_gene: TRBV5-1
CDR3nt: TGCGCCAGCAGCTTGTATGGGCCGAACACTGAAGCTTTCTTT
CDR3aa: CASSLYGPNTEAFF

d_gene: TRBD2
abundance: once
j_gene: TRBJ2-5
v_gene: TRBV5-6
CDR3nt: TGTGCCAGCAGCCCTAGCGGGGGGGCCTGGGAGACCCAGTACTTC
CDR3aa: CASSPSGGAWETQYF

d_gene: -
abundance: -
j_gene: TRBJ1-6
v_gene: TRBV6-5
CDR3nt: TGTGCCAGCAGTTACGGTTCAGGGGTGAATTCACCCCTCCACTTT
CDR3aa: CASSYGSGVNSPLHF

d_gene: TRBD1
abundance: -
j_gene: TRBJ1-2
v_gene: TRBV4-1
CDR3nt: TGCGCCAGCAGCCGACAGGGACTTTATGGCTACACCTTC
CDR3aa: CASSRQGLYGYTF

d_gene: -
abundance: -
j_gene: TRBJ2-7
v_gene: TRBV7-9
CDR3nt: TGTGCCAGCAGCTTCGTTGACATTCACGAGCAGTACTTC
CDR3aa: CASSFVDIHEQYF

d_gene: TRBD1
abundance: once
j_gene: TRBJ1-5
v_gene: TRBV28
CDR3nt: TGTGCCAGCAGGTGGACAAGGGGGCTCAGTCAGCCCCAGCATTTT
CDR3aa: CASRWTRGLSQPQHF

d_gene: -
abundance: -
j_gene: TRBJ1-4
v_gene: TRBV5-1
CDR3nt: TGCGCCAGCAGCTTGGGGACAGCAACTAATGAAAAACTGTTTTTT
CDR3aa: CASSLGTATNEKLFF

d_gene: -
abundance: -
j_gene: TRBJ2-5
v_gene: TRBV27
CDR3nt: TGTGCCAGCAGTTCCCTTTGGGGCACCAAAGAGACCCAGTACTTC
CDR3aa: CASSSLWGTKETQYF

d_gene: TRBD1
abundance: -
j_gene: TRBJ1-1
v_gene: TRBV9
CDR3nt: TGTGCCAGCAGCGTAGGGGACAGGGTTATTGAAGCTTTCTTT
CDR3aa: CASSVGDRVIEAFF

d_gene: TRBD1
abundance: -
j_gene: TRBJ1-4
v_gene: TRBV2
CDR3nt: TGTGCCAGCCTAAGTAAGCCAGGGGGTGGAGAAAAACTGTTTTTT
CDR3aa: CASLSKPGGGEKLFF

d_gene: -
abundance: -
j_gene: TRBJ2-2
v_gene: TRBV11-2
CDR3nt: TGTGCCAGCAGCTCACAGGCGTTGAACACCGGGGAGCTGTTTTTT
CDR3aa: CASSSQALNTGELFF

d_gene: TRBD2
abundance: -
j_gene: TRBJ2-3
v_gene: TRBV29-1
CDR3nt: TGCAGCGTTCAGATCTGGCGGGGGATCACAGATACGCAGTATTTT
CDR3aa: CSVQIWRGITDTQYF

d_gene: TRBD2
abundance: -
j_gene: TRBJ2-2
v_gene: TRBV4-2
CDR3nt: TGTGCCAGCAGCCCGCGGACTAGCGGGGAGGGGGAGCTGTTTTTT
CDR3aa: CASSPRTSGEGELFF

d_gene: TRBD1
abundance: few
j_gene: TRBJ1-4
v_gene: TRBV12-5
CDR3nt: TGTGCTAGTGGTTTGGGGACAGGGGAGAATGAAAAACTGTTTTTT
CDR3aa: CASGLGTGENEKLFF

d_gene: -
abundance: -
j_gene: TRBJ1-2
v_gene: TRBV29-1
CDR3nt: TGCAGCGCGGGATCCGGAGTTTATGGCTACACCTTC
CDR3aa: CSAGSGVYGYTF

d_gene: TRBD1
abundance: -
j_gene: TRBJ1-2
v_gene: TRBV10-3
CDR3nt: TGTGCCATCAGTGGGACAGGGGGCGCCCACCTATGGGGCTACACCTTC
CDR3aa: CAISGTGGAHLWGYTF

d_gene: -
abundance: -
j_gene: TRBJ2-3
v_gene: TRBV25-1
CDR3nt: TGTGCCAGCAGTGAATGGGAGGATACGCAGTATTTT
CDR3aa: CASSEWEDTQYF

d_gene: -
abundance: -
j_gene: TRBJ1-5
v_gene: TRBV4-1
CDR3nt: TGCGCCAGCAGCCAAGGTTCCCGAGGGTTGGGCCAGCCCCAGCATTTT
CDR3aa: CASSQGSRGLGQPQHF

d_gene: -
abundance: -
j_gene: TRBJ1-1
v_gene: TRBV7-8
CDR3nt: TGTGCCAGCAGCTTATACGCGGGGGCATTCACTGAAGCTTTCTTT
CDR3aa: CASSLYAGAFTEAFF

d_gene: -
abundance: -
j_gene: TRBJ1-1
v_gene: TRBV30
CDR3nt: TGTGCCTTGAGACTGGGGGGCACTGAAGCTTTCTTT
CDR3aa: CALRLGGTEAFF

d_gene: -
abundance: -
j_gene: TRBJ1-1
v_gene: TRBV6-5
CDR3nt: TGTGCCAGCAGTCCCCAGGGGAACACTGAAGCTTTCTTT
CDR3aa: CASSPQGNTEAFF

d_gene: TRBD1
abundance: -
j_gene: TRBJ1-5
v_gene: TRBV19
CDR3nt: TGTGCCAGTAGTAGATTTCCGGGACAGGGGGTTGGTAGCAATCAGCCCCAGCATTTT
CDR3aa: CASSRFPGQGVGSNQPQHF

d_gene: TRBD2
abundance: -
j_gene: TRBJ2-7
v_gene: TRBV11-2
CDR3nt: TGTGCCAGCAGCCCGGGAGGGGGCGAGCAGTACTTC
CDR3aa: CASSPGGGEQYF

d_gene: TRBD1
abundance: -
j_gene: TRBJ2-3
v_gene: TRBV30
CDR3nt: TGTGCCTGGAGTAAAGGACAGGGGATCCTCGATACGCAGTATTTT
CDR3aa: CAWSKGQGILDTQYF

d_gene: -
abundance: once
j_gene: TRBJ2-7
v_gene: TRBV15
CDR3nt: TGTGCCACCAGCAAGAACCGGGGGTCCTACGAGCAGTACTTC
CDR3aa: CATSKNRGSYEQYF

d_gene: -
abundance: -
j_gene: TRBJ1-6
v_gene: TRBV30
CDR3nt: TGTGCCTGGAGTATCGGGTCCAATTCACCCCTCCACTTT
CDR3aa: CAWSIGSNSPLHF

d_gene: -
abundance: -
j_gene: TRBJ1-6
v_gene: TRBV2
CDR3nt: TGTGCCAGCAGCCCCAGGGGAAATTCACCCCTCCACTTT
CDR3aa: CASSPRGNSPLHF

d_gene: TRBD1
abundance: -
j_gene: TRBJ2-1
v_gene: TRBV19
CDR3nt: TGTGCCAGTAGTAACCCCCGGGACAGGGGGTCGGATGAGCAGTTCTTC
CDR3aa: CASSNPRDRGSDEQFF

d_gene: TRBD1
abundance: -
j_gene: TRBJ2-7
v_gene: TRBV6-5
CDR3nt: TGTGCCAGCAGCTCCGATTTTGGGACAGACCACGAGCAGTACTTC
CDR3aa: CASSSDFGTDHEQYF

d_gene: TRBD2
abundance: -
j_gene: TRBJ2-3
v_gene: TRBV9
CDR3nt: TGTGCCAGCAGCGCCCTGGGGGGGGGCACAGATACGCAGTATTTT
CDR3aa: CASSALGGGTDTQYF

d_gene: TRBD1
abundance: -
j_gene: TRBJ1-2
v_gene: TRBV2
CDR3nt: TGTGCCAGCAAACCGGGGACCGGGACAGATTATGGCTACACCTTC
CDR3aa: CASKPGTGTDYGYTF

d_gene: -
abundance: once
j_gene: TRBJ1-3
v_gene: TRBV18
CDR3nt: TGTGCCAGCTCACCACCGGGGGGCTCTGGAAACACCATATATTTT
CDR3aa: CASSPPGGSGNTIYF

d_gene: -
abundance: -
j_gene: TRBJ2-2
v_gene: TRBV29-1
CDR3nt: TGCAGCGTCGAGACAACCGGGGAGCTGTTTTTT
CDR3aa: CSVETTGELFF

d_gene: -
abundance: -
j_gene: TRBJ2-7
v_gene: TRBV4-3
CDR3nt: TGCGCCAGCAGCCAACAACAGGGAACCTACGAGCAGTACTTC
CDR3aa: CASSQQQGTYEQYF

d_gene: TRBD2
abundance: -
j_gene: TRBJ2-1
v_gene: TRBV4-3
CDR3nt: TGCGCCAGCAGCCAACTCTTAGCGGGGGGGCAGATCAATGAGCAGTTCTTC
CDR3aa: CASSQLLAGGQINEQFF

d_gene: -
abundance: -
j_gene: TRBJ1-1
v_gene: TRBV2
CDR3nt: TGTGCCAGCAGTGTTGGCAGGGGAAACACTGAAGCTTTCTTT
CDR3aa: CASSVGRGNTEAFF

d_gene: -
abundance: few
j_gene: TRBJ1-1
v_gene: TRBV6-1
CDR3nt: TGTGCCAGCAGCCACGGGGGAGGCACTGAAGCTTTCTTT
CDR3aa: CASSHGGGTEAFF

d_gene: -
abundance: -
j_gene: TRBJ1-1
v_gene: TRBV27
CDR3nt: TGTGCCAGCAGTTTACAGGGGACGACGGGGAACACTGAAGCTTTCTTT
CDR3aa: CASSLQGTTGNTEAFF

d_gene: -
abundance: -
j_gene: TRBJ1-2
v_gene: TRBV11-2
CDR3nt: TGTGCCAGCAGCTTAGACCAATGGGGCGGCTACACCTTC
CDR3aa: CASSLDQWGGYTF

d_gene: TRBD1
abundance: -
j_gene: TRBJ1-1
v_gene: TRBV6-5
CDR3nt: TGTGCCAGCAGGAACCCGGGACAGAGACAAGCTTTCTTT
CDR3aa: CASRNPGQRQAFF

d_gene: TRBD1
abundance: -
j_gene: TRBJ2-5
v_gene: TRBV5-1
CDR3nt: TGCGCCAGCATCCAAGGGACAGGGTTGAGCTTTGGAGAGACCCAGTACTTC
CDR3aa: CASIQGTGLSFGETQYF

d_gene: -
abundance: -
j_gene: TRBJ1-6
v_gene: TRBV5-1
CDR3nt: TGCGCCAGCAGCTTGGAGAGGGGAGGGGATTCACCCCTCCACTTT
CDR3aa: CASSLERGGDSPLHF

d_gene: -
abundance: -
j_gene: TRBJ1-1
v_gene: TRBV2
CDR3nt: TGTGCCAGCCTGGGGGCAGGGGTTACGAACACTGAAGCTTTCTTT
CDR3aa: CASLGAGVTNTEAFF